This record covers a single T cell receptor (beta chain). The CDR3 is 15 residues long. Trimming at V came to 5 bases and at J to 2 bases, leaving 6 bases not matched to a gene. Germline V lookup: CDR1 MNHEY, CDR2 SMNVEV (reference sequence). This entry is derived from a study of control samples from healthy donors and cancer patients. Repertoires were generated with immunoSEQ multiplex PCR, while TCRdb's copy carries only in-frame clones and drops some. The sample consists of roughly 150,000 clones, roughly 88% of them appearing once. The chain links TRBV27 to TRBJ2-7, with TRBD2 matching over 10 bases. The receptor was isolated from a man aged 18 to 29 in good health. The material sequenced was blood. The CDR3 region is CASSPRSGGAYEQYF. In DNA form, the CDR3 reads TGTGCCAGCAGTCCTAGGAGCGGGGGGGCCTACGAGCAGTACTTC.